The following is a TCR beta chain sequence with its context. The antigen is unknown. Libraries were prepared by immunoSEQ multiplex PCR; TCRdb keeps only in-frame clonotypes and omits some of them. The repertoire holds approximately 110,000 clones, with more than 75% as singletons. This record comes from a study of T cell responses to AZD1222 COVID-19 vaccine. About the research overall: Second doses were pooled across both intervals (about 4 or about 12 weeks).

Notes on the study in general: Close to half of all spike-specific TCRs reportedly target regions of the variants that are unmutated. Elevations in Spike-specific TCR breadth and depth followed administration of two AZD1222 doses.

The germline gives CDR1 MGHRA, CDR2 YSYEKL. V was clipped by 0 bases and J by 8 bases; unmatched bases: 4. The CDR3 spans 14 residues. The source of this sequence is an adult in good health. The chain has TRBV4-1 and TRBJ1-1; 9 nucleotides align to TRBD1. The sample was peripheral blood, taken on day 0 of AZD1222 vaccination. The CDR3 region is CASSQDTGGMEAFF. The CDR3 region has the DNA TGCGCCAGCAGCCAAGATACAGGGGGCATGGAAGCTTTCTTT.